A single sample is the source of the 28 T cell receptor beta chains below, sequenced in a study of beta chain features in type 1 diabetes. The entirety of the isolated RNA underwent reverse transcription, so expressed TCRB transcripts were sequenced. Libraries were prepared by immunoSEQ multiplex PCR; TCRdb keeps only in-frame clonotypes and omits some of them. Here the sample spans about 450,000 clones, more than 9.5% being singletons. Sequenced sample: naive CD4+ T cells from blood. The source of these receptors is a woman aged 18-30 years in good health.

The chain employs TRBV6-5 and TRBJ2-6, with D uncertain. The germline V and J ends were trimmed by 8 bases and 5 bases, with 10 bases remaining between them. CDR3 length: 13 amino acids. Per the germline V gene, CDR1 is MNHEY and CDR2 is SVGAGI. The CDR3 DNA reads as TGTGCCAGCGGGGTAGAAAGGGCCAACGTCCTGACTTTC. The encoded protein is CASGVERANVLTF.

This chain joins TRBV9 and TRBJ1-1; a possible D gene is TRBD1 (5 bases). The CDR3 is made up of 14 amino acids. Germline CDR1 is SGDLS and CDR2 is YYNGEE. V was cut by 0 bases and J by 1 base, with 7 bases left in between. The CDR3 protein is CASSVGQGNTEAFF. The CDR3 bases are TGTGCCAGCAGCGTAGGGCAGGGGAACACTGAAGCTTTCTTT.

This clone was seen only a few times. The CDR3 region has the DNA TGTGCCAGCAGCATCCACAGGGGGCTCGAGACCCAGTACTTC. Protein sequence: CASSIHRGLETQYF. The rearrangement joins TRBV11-1 to TRBJ2-5; 9 bases are a match to TRBD1. CDR1 is SGHAT and CDR2 is FQDESV in the germline V gene (reference sequence). Unmatched junction bases numbered 6, after V lost 5 bases and J lost 5 bases. The CDR3 length is 14 residues. Filled out from reference TRBV11-1 and TRBJ2-5, the complete variable domain reads EAEVAQSPRYKITEKSQAVAFWCDPISGHATLYWYRQILGQGPELLVQFQDESVVDDSQLPKDRFSAERLKGVDSTLKIQPAELGDSAMYLCASSIHRGLETQYFGPGTRLLVL.

This clone was seen only a few times. J is TRBJ2-5 and V is TRBV6-6; D not resolved. CDR3 length: 13 residues. Germline V gives CDR1 MNHNY, CDR2 SVGAGI (reference sequence). Trimming shortened V by 0 bases and J by 3 bases, and 5 bases separated the two germline ends. The CDR3 DNA reads as TGTGCCAGCAGTTACTCAAGTGAAGAGACCCAGTACTTC. It yields the protein CASSYSSEETQYF.

This chain connects TRBV5-1 to TRBJ1-1; D ambiguous. The germline V gene encodes CDR1 SGHRS and CDR2 YFSETQ. V lost 7 bases to trimming and J lost 7 bases, with 11 bases between them. The CDR3 is 11 amino acids. The CDR3 loop reads CASGAEVEAFF. As DNA, the CDR3 is TGCGCCAGCGGAGCTGAGGTTGAAGCTTTCTTT.

This clone was observed a few times. A read error may produce the germline difference seen at one junction end. The genes are TRBV6-5 and TRBJ2-7; 7 nucleotides align to TRBD2. CDR3 size: 14 residues. Per germline, CDR1 MNHEY and CDR2 SVGAGI. The CDR3 sequence is CASSYSSGTTSTNF. The CDR3, as DNA: TGTGCCAGCAGTTACTCGTCCGGGACTACCTCCACGAACTTC.

This clone appeared a few times. The CDR3 DNA follows: TGTGCCAGCAGCCAAGAAAGAAGACTAGCGGGGTCGCAGTATTTT. This sequence encodes CASSQERRLAGSQYF. The chain recombines TRBV14 with TRBJ2-3; TRBD2 aligns across 11 bases. Germline lookup yields CDR1 SGHDN and CDR2 FVKESK. The V gene end was trimmed by 0 bases and the J gene end by 10 bases; junction bases not matched to a gene: 6. This CDR3 has 15 residues.

This chain joins TRBV9 and TRBJ2-3; TRBD1 matches at 9 bases. The CDR3 has 15 amino acids. Unmatched junction bases numbered 4, after V lost 4 bases and J lost 1 base. Germline CDR1 SGDLS, CDR2 YYNGEE. CDR3 DNA: TGTGCCAGCAGCCCACGACAGGGGGGCACAGATACGCAGTATTTT. Encoded protein: CASSPRQGGTDTQYF.

This clone was picked up a small number of times. The V call is TRBV4-3, the J call TRBJ2-5, with D possibly TRBD1 on 6 matching bases. V lost 4 bases and J 4 bases, leaving 16 bases between the germline ends. Germline CDR1 is LGHNA and CDR2 is YSLEER. This CDR3 has 15 amino acids. DNA of the CDR3: TGCGCCAGCAGCCCGAGGATGACAGGCCGAGAGACCCAGTACTTC. Translation: CASSPRMTGRETQYF.

This clone was seen a handful of times. The V and J genes are TRBV6-5 and TRBJ2-1; weak D call: TRBD1 (6 bases). The CDR3 is 15 residues long. V shed 2 bases and J shed 4 bases, with 12 bases lying between them. Germline V gene sequence: CDR1 MNHEY, CDR2 SVGAGI. CDR3 protein: CASSYVPTGYNEQFF. CDR3 sequence (DNA): TGTGCCAGCAGTTACGTCCCGACAGGTTACAATGAGCAGTTCTTC.

This rearrangement joins TRBV25-1 to TRBJ1-5; no clear D gene. The CDR3 is 13 amino acids. CDR1 is MGHDK and CDR2 is SYGVNS in the germline V gene. Trimming removed 5 bases at V and 5 bases at J, with 10 bases between. The CDR3 region has the DNA TGTGCCAGCAGTTATTTGGGAGATCAGCCCCAGCATTTT. Translating gives CASSYLGDQPQHF.

This clone occurred a few times. This chain joins TRBV6-6 and TRBJ2-7; D is undetermined. Germline V gene data show CDR1 as MNHNY and CDR2 as SVGAGI (reference sequence). The CDR3 is made up of 12 amino acids. V lost 4 bases and J 7 bases, leaving 11 bases between the germline ends. CDR3 region: CASSSTRREQYF. In nucleotides, the CDR3 is TGTGCCAGCAGTTCGACCCGAAGGGAGCAGTACTTC.

J is TRBJ1-2 and V is TRBV9; D is possibly TRBD1 (6 bases). The germline CDR1 and CDR2 sequences are SGDLS and YYNGEE. Deletions cut 0 bases from V and 4 bases from J, with 7 bases between. CDR3 length equals 13 residues. CDR3 sequence (DNA): TGTGCCAGCAGCGTAGAGGGGGTCTATGGCTACACCTTC. Translated, it gives CASSVEGVYGYTF.

V and J are TRBV11-3 and TRBJ2-3; D unresolved. Trimming removed 3 bases from V and 1 base from J, with 8 bases in between. CDR1 SGHNT and CDR2 YENEEA come from the germline V gene. The CDR3 is made up of 14 amino acids. CDR3 region: CASSFVAGTDTQYF. The CDR3 nucleotides are TGTGCCAGCAGCTTTGTAGCAGGCACAGATACGCAGTATTTT.

In this sample, this clone turned up a few times. V is TRBV7-2 and J is TRBJ2-1; 10 positions match TRBD2. This CDR3 comprises 14 residues. The ends lost 6 bases at V and 7 bases at J; junction bases unmatched: 6. CDR1 is SGHTA and CDR2 is FQGNSA in the germline V gene. The CDR3 DNA reads as TGTGCCAGCAGAACGGGACTAGCGAGTAATGAGCAGTTCTTC. This codes for CASRTGLASNEQFF. The entire variable domain, with the rest obtained from reference TRBV7-2 and TRBJ2-1, is as follows: GAGVSQSPSNKVTEKGKDVELRCDPISGHTALYWYRQSLGQGLEFLIYFQGNSAPDKSGLPSDRFSAERTGGSVSTLTIQRTQQEDSAVYLCASRTGLASNEQFFGPGTRLTVL.

This clone appeared a few times. The rearrangement uses TRBV13 and TRBJ1-2; D is undetermined. V was shortened by 1 base and J by 4 bases, with 13 bases between the two germline ends. From germline, CDR1 is PRHDT and CDR2 FYEKMQ (reference sequence). This CDR3 spans 15 amino acids. For the CDR3, the DNA is TGTGCCAGCAGCTTAGCCCCCCAGGCAGCCTATGGCTACACCTTC. Encoded protein: CASSLAPQAAYGYTF. Combining the CDR3 with reference TRBV13 and TRBJ1-2 gives the whole variable domain AAGVIQSPRHLIKEKRETATLKCYPIPRHDTVYWYQQGPGQDPQFLISFYEKMQSDKGSIPDRFSAQQFSDYHSELNMSSLELGDSALYFCASSLAPQAAYGYTFGSGTRLTVV.

J is TRBJ2-1 and V is TRBV7-9; TRBD1 or TRBD2 may be the D gene (7 bases each). Germline V CDR1 and CDR2: SEHNR, FQNEAQ (reference sequence). This CDR3 is built from 13 residues. V was pared by 2 bases and J by 9 bases, with 11 bases between. As DNA, the CDR3 is TGTGCCAGCAGCTTACAGGGGGAGGGTGAGCAGTTCTTC. It yields the protein CASSLQGEGEQFF.

This clone was picked up a small number of times. This sequence joins TRBV7-6 and TRBJ2-3, with D possibly TRBD2 on 6 matching bases. CDR3 length equals 16 residues. Germline CDR1 and CDR2: SGHVS and FNYEAQ. V lost 3 bases and J 1 base, leaving 14 bases between the germline ends. As DNA, the CDR3 is TGTGCCAGCAGCTTTAGCGGCCTCCGAGGCACAGATACGCAGTATTTT. Its translation: CASSFSGLRGTDTQYF. The entire variable domain, with the rest obtained from reference TRBV7-6 and TRBJ2-3, is as follows: GAGVSQSPRYKVTKRGQDVALRCDPISGHVSLYWYRQALGQGPEFLTYFNYEAQQDKSGLPNDRFSAERPEGSISTLTIQRTEQRDSAMYRCASSFSGLRGTDTQYFGPGTRLTVL.

In this sample, this clone turned up a few times. The chain links TRBV2 to TRBJ2-3, with TRBD1 matching 7 bases. The CDR3 contains 13 residues. CDR1 and CDR2 (germline): SNHLY, FYNNEI. V lost 4 bases to trimming and J lost 5 bases; unmatched junction nucleotides: 3. The CDR3 sequence: CASSGQGIDTQYF. The CDR3, as DNA: TGTGCCAGCAGTGGACAGGGCATAGATACGCAGTATTTT.

This clone was seen a few times. The chain carries TRBV29-1 and TRBJ2-7; a possible D gene is TRBD2 (6 bases). Germline V lookup: CDR1 SQVTM, CDR2 ANQGSEA. Trimming pared 5 bases from V and 3 bases from J, leaving 14 bases between. The CDR3 has 13 residues. The CDR3: CSVSGGMDYEQYF. CDR3 DNA: TGCAGCGTTTCAGGCGGGATGGACTACGAGCAGTACTTC.

This clone occurred a few times. J is TRBJ1-2 and V is TRBV29-1; D possibly corresponds to TRBD1 (5 bases). Trimming stripped 0 bases from V and 7 bases from J, with 9 bases between. The CDR3 is 12 amino acids. Germline CDR1 SQVTM, CDR2 ANQGSEA. The CDR3 reads CSVEDPGGGYTF. The DNA of the CDR3 is TGCAGCGTTGAAGATCCGGGGGGTGGCTACACCTTC.

A few counts support this clone. The chain carries TRBV9 and TRBJ2-1; D call uncertain. Between the trimmed V and J ends, which lost 2 bases and 1 base, there was a span of 13 bases. There are 16 residues in the CDR3. From germline, CDR1 is SGDLS and CDR2 YYNGEE. The CDR3, as DNA: TGTGCCAGCAGCGTGTTTTGGGCGAGTTCCTACAATGAGCAGTTCTTC. Protein: CASSVFWASSYNEQFF.

The chain recombines TRBV29-1 with TRBJ2-7; a possible D gene is TRBD2 (6 bases). The CDR3 totals 11 residues. The V gene's germline CDR1 is SQVTM and CDR2 ANQGSEA. V was trimmed by 5 bases and J by 7 bases, leaving 12 bases between them. CDR3 region: CSVRLAWEQYF. The CDR3 region has the DNA TGCAGCGTTCGTCTAGCGTGGGAGCAGTACTTC.

This clone was counted between two and nine times. The chain links TRBV7-3 to TRBJ2-7; tentatively, D is TRBD2 (5 bases). Trimming cost V 5 bases and J 9 bases, with 17 bases left between them. Germline V gene sequence: CDR1 SGHTA, CDR2 FQGTGA. This CDR3 has 13 amino acids. The CDR3 bases are TGTGCCAGCAGCCCAAACCTTGGAGGTCTGCAGTACTTC. Residues: CASSPNLGGLQYF.

V is TRBV5-8 and J is TRBJ2-2; either TRBD1 or TRBD2 may supply D (5 bases each). The CDR3 contains 16 residues. Germline V gene lookup returns CDR1 SGHTS and CDR2 YDEGEE. The V end was cut by 0 bases, the J end by 4 bases, with 13 bases between. Written as DNA, the CDR3 is TGTGCCAGCAGCTTGGCCCAGGGACCCCGCACCGGGGAGCTGTTTTTT. It encodes CASSLAQGPRTGELFF.

The V and J genes are TRBV5-1 and TRBJ2-3; D is ambiguous. The germline V gene has CDR1 SGHRS and CDR2 YFSETQ. This CDR3 has 15 residues. Trimming removed 4 bases at V and 1 base at J, with 13 bases between. This CDR3 is CASSIVDRRTDTQYF. The CDR3 region has the DNA TGCGCCAGCAGCATTGTGGACCGCCGCACAGATACGCAGTATTTT.

This clone was seen a handful of times. This chain links TRBV5-4 with TRBJ2-3, with TRBD2 matching over 15 bases. Germline V gene sequence: CDR1 SGHNT, CDR2 YYREEE (reference sequence). Trimming removed 2 bases from V and 4 bases from J; junction bases left unmatched: 2. CDR3 length: 16 residues. The CDR3 bases are TGTGCCAGCAGCTTAAGGACTAGCGGGGGGGCAGATACGCAGTATTTT. Translated: CASSLRTSGGADTQYF.

A few counts support this clone. V and J are TRBV5-1 and TRBJ2-3; TRBD2 matches at 8 bases. Trimming removed 5 bases from V and 2 bases from J; junction bases left unmatched: 7. This CDR3 is 15 amino acids long. The germline V gene has CDR1 SGHRS and CDR2 YFSETQ. DNA for the CDR3: TGCGCCAGCAGTACGAGCGGGGGAGCCACAGATACGCAGTATTTT. It encodes CASSTSGGATDTQYF.